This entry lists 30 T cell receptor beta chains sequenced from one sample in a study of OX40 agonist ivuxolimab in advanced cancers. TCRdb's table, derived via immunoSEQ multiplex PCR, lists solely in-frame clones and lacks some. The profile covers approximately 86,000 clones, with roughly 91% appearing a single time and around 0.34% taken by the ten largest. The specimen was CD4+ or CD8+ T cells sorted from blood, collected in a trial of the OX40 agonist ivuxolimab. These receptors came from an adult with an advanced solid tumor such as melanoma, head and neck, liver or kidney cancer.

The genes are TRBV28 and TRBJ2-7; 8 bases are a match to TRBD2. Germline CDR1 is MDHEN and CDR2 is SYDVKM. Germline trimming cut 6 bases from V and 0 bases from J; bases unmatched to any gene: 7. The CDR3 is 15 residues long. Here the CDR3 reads CASRQTGTSSYEQYF. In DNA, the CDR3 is TGTGCCAGCAGACAAACCGGGACTAGCTCCTACGAGCAGTACTTC.

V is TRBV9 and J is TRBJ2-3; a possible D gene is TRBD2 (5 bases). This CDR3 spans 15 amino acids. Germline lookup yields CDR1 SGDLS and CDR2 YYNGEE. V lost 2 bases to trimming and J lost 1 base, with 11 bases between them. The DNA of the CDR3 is TGTGCCAGCAGCGTGATAGCGAGGGGCACAGATACGCAGTATTTT. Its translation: CASSVIARGTDTQYF. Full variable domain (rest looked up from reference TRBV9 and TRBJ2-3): DSGVTQTPKHLITATGQRVTLRCSPRSGDLSVYWYQQSLDQGLQFLIQYYNGEERAKGNILERFSAQQFPDLHSELNLSSLELGDSALYFCASSVIARGTDTQYFGPGTRLTVL.

The CDR3 bases are TGTGCCAGCAGCTTGGACAGAGGCTACGAGCAGTACTTC. This encodes CASSLDRGYEQYF. The rearrangement uses TRBV5-8 and TRBJ2-7; D gene unclear. Germline-derived CDR1 and CDR2 are SGHTS and YDEGEE. Trimming pared 0 bases from V and 3 bases from J, leaving 7 bases between. The CDR3 covers 13 residues.

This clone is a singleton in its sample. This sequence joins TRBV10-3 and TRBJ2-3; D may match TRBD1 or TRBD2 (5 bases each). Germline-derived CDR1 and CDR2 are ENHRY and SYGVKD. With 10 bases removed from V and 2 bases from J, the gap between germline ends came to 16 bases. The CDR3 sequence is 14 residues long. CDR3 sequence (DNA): TGTGCCAGTGGGGCGGGCGCGATCACAGATACGCAGTATTTT. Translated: CASGAGAITDTQYF.

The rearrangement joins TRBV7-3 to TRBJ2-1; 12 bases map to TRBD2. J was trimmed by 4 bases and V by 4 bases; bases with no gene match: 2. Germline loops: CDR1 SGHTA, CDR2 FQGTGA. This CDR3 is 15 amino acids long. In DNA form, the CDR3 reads TGTGCCAGCAGCTACCTAGCGGGAGGGTACAATGAGCAGTTCTTC. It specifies CASSYLAGGYNEQFF.

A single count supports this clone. The CDR3 nucleotides read TGTGCCAGCAGCTTAGCGGGAGGGGCGGAGACCCAGTACTTC. It is translated as CASSLAGGAETQYF. This chain links TRBV7-2 with TRBJ2-5, with 7 bases fitting TRBD2. Germline values: CDR1 SGHTA, CDR2 FQGNSA. The CDR3 contains 14 residues. V shed 0 bases, J shed 5 bases, and the junction held 3 bases outside the gene matches. Full variable domain (remainder filled in from reference TRBV7-2 and TRBJ2-5): GAGVSQSPSNKVTEKGKDVELRCDPISGHTALYWYRQSLGQGLEFLIYFQGNSAPDKSGLPSDRFSAERTGGSVSTLTIQRTQQEDSAVYLCASSLAGGAETQYFGPGTRLLVL.

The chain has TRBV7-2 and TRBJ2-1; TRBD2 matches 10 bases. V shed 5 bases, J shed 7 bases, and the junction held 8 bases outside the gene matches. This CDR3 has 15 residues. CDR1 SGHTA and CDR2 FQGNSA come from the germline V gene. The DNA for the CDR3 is TGTGCCAGCAGCCCTAGAGCGGGAGGGGGGAATGAGCAGTTCTTC. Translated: CASSPRAGGGNEQFF. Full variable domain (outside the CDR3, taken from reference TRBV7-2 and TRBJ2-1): GAGVSQSPSNKVTEKGKDVELRCDPISGHTALYWYRQSLGQGLEFLIYFQGNSAPDKSGLPSDRFSAERTGGSVSTLTIQRTQQEDSAVYLCASSPRAGGGNEQFFGPGTRLTVL.

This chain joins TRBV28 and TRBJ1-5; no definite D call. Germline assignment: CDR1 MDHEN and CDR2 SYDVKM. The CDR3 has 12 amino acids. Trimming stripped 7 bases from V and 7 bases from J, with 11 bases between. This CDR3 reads CASTGKGQPQHF. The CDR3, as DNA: TGTGCCAGCACCGGGAAGGGACAGCCCCAGCATTTT. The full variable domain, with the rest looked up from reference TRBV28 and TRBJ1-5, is DVKVTQSSRYLVKRTGEKVFLECVQDMDHENMFWYRQDPGLGLRLIYFSYDVKMKEKGDIPEGYSVSREKKERFSLILESASTNQTSMYLCASTGKGQPQHFGDGTRLSIL.

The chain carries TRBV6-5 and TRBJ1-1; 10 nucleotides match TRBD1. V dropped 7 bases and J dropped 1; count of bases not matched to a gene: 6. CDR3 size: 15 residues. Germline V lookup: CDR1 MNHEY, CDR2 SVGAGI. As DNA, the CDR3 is TGTGCCAGCATTGTCAGGACAGGGGGGAACACTGAAGCTTTCTTT. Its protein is CASIVRTGGNTEAFF.

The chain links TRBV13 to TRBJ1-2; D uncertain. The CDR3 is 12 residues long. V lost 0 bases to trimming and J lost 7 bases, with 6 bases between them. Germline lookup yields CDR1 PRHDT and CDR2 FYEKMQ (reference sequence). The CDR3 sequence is CASSLGGFGYTF. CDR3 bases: TGTGCCAGCAGCTTAGGGGGGTTTGGCTACACCTTC.

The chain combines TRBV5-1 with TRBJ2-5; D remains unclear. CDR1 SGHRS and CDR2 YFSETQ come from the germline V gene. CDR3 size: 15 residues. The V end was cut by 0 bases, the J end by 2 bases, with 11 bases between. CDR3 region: CASSLDRARQETQYF. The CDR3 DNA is TGCGCCAGCAGCTTGGATAGAGCTAGGCAAGAGACCCAGTACTTC.

In DNA form, the CDR3 reads TGTGCCAGCAGCTTCAGGGACAGGAATAACTATGGCTACACCTTC. Its protein product is CASSFRDRNNYGYTF. The rearrangement uses TRBV7-2 and TRBJ1-2, with 8 bases matching TRBD1. Per the germline V gene, CDR1 is SGHTA and CDR2 is FQGNSA. The CDR3 loop spans 15 amino acids. J lost 1 base, V lost 3 bases, and 4 bases had no gene match.

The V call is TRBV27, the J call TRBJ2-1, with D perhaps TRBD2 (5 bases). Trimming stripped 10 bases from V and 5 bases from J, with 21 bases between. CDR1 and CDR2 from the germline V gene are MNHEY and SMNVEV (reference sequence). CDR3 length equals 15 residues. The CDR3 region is CATKTLGGQDNEQFF. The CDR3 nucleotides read TGTGCCACCAAAACCTTGGGCGGGCAGGACAATGAGCAGTTCTTC.

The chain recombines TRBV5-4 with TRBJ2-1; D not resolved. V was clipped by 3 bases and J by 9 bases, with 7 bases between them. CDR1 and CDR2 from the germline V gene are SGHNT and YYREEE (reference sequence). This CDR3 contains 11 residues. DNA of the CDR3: TGTGCCAGCAGCTCTAGAGGTGAGCAGTTCTTC. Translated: CASSSRGEQFF.

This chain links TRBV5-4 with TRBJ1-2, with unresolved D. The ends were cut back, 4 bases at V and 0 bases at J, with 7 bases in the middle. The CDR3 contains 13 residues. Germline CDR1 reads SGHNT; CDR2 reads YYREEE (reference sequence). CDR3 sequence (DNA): TGTGCCAGCAGCGAGGGAGCTAACTATGGCTACACCTTC. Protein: CASSEGANYGYTF.

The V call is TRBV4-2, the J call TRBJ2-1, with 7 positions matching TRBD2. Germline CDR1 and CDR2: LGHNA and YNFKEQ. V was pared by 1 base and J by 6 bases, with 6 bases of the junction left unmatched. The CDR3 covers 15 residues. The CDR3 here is CASSQVAGVGNEQFF. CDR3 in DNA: TGTGCCAGCAGCCAAGTGGCGGGAGTAGGCAATGAGCAGTTCTTC.

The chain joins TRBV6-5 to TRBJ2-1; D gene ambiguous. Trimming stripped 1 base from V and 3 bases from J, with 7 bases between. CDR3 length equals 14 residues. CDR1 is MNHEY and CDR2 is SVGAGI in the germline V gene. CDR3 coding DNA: TGTGCCAGCAGTTACTTGGCCGACTACAATGAGCAGTTCTTC. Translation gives CASSYLADYNEQFF.

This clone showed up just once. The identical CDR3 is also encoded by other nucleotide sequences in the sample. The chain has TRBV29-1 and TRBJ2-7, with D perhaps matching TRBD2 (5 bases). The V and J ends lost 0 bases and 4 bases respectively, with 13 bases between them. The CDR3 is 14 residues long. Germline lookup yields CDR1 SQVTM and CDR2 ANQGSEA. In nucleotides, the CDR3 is TGCAGCGTTGAAGATCCTAGTGGGAGTTACGAGCAGTACTTC. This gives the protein CSVEDPSGSYEQYF.

CDR3 sequence (DNA): TGTGCCAGCAGCTCACAGCAAGAGACCCAGTACTTC. This translates into CASSSQQETQYF. This chain links TRBV9 with TRBJ2-5; D gene ambiguous. The V end was cut by 4 bases, the J end by 2 bases, with 6 bases between. Germline lookup yields CDR1 SGDLS and CDR2 YYNGEE. The CDR3 covers 12 residues.

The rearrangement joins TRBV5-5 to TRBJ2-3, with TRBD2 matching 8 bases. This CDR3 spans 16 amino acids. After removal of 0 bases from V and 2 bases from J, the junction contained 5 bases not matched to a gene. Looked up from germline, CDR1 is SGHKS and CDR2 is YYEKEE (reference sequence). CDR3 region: CASSLAASGHTDTQYF. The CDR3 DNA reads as TGTGCCAGCAGCTTGGCCGCTAGCGGGCACACAGATACGCAGTATTTT.

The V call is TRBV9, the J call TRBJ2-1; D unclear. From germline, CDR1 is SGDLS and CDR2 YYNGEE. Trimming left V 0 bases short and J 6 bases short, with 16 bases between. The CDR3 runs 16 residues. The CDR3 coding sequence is TGTGCCAGCAGCGTAGCCCCCGCCGGCGCAGGCAATGAGCAGTTCTTC. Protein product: CASSVAPAGAGNEQFF.

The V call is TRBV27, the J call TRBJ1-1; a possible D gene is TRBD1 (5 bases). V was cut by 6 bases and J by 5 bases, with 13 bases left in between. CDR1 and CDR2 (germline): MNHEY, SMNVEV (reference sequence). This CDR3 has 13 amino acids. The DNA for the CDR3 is TGTGCCAGCAGGGACAATACGGGGACTGAAGCTTTCTTT. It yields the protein CASRDNTGTEAFF.

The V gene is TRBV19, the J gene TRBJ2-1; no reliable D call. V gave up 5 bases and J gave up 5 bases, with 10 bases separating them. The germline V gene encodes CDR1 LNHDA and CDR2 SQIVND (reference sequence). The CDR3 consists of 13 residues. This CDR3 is CASSSTGNNEQFF. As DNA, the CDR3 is TGTGCCAGTAGTTCGACGGGTAACAATGAGCAGTTCTTC. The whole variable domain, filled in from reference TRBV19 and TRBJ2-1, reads DGGITQSPKYLFRKEGQNVTLSCEQNLNHDAMYWYRQDPGQGLRLIYYSQIVNDFQKGDIAEGYSVSREKKESFPLTVTSAQKNPTAFYLCASSSTGNNEQFFGPGTRLTVL.

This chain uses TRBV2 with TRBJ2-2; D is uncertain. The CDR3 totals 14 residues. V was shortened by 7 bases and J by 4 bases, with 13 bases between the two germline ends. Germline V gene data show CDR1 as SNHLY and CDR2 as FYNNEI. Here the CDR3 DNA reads TGTGCCAGCAAGACCGGAACCACCACCGGGGAGCTGTTTTTT. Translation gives CASKTGTTTGELFF.

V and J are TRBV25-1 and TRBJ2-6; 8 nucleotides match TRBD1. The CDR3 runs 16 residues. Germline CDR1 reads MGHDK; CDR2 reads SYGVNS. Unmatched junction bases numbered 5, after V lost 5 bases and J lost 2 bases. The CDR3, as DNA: TGTGCCAGCAGTAGAAACAGGGGGACTGGGGCCAACGTCCTGACTTTC. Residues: CASSRNRGTGANVLTF. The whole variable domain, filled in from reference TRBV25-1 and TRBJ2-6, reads EADIYQTPRYLVIGTGKKITLECSQTMGHDKMYWYQQDPGMELHLIHYSYGVNSTEKGDLSSESTVSRIRTEHFPLTLESARPSHTSQYLCASSRNRGTGANVLTFGAGSRLTVL.

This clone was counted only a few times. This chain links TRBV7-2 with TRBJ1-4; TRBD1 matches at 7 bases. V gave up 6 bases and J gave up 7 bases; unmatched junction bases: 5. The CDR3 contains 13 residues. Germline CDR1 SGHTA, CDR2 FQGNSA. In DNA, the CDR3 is TGTGCCAGCAGTCCCGACAGGGCTGAAAAACTGTTTTTT. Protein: CASSPDRAEKLFF.

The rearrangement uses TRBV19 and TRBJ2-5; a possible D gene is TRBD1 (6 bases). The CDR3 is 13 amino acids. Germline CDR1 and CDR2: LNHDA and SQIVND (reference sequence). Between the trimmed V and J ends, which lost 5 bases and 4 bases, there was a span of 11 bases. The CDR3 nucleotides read TGTGCCAGTAGTCACAGGGTCGGAGAGACCCAGTACTTC. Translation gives CASSHRVGETQYF. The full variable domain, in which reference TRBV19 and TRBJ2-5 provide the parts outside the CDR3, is DGGITQSPKYLFRKEGQNVTLSCEQNLNHDAMYWYRQDPGQGLRLIYYSQIVNDFQKGDIAEGYSVSREKKESFPLTVTSAQKNPTAFYLCASSHRVGETQYFGPGTRLLVL.

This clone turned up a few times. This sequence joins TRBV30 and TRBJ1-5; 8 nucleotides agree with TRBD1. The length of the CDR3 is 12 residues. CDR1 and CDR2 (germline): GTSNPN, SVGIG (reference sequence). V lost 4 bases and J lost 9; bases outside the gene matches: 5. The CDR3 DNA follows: TGTGCCTGGACCACAGGGGGTGGGCCCCAGCATTTT. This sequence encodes CAWTTGGGPQHF.

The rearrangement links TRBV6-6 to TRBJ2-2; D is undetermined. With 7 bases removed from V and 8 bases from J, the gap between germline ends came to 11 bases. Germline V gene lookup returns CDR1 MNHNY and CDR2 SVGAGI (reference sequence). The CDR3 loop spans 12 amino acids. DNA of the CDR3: TGTGCCAGCACTCTGATTGGGGGGGAGCTGTTTTTT. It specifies CASTLIGGELFF.

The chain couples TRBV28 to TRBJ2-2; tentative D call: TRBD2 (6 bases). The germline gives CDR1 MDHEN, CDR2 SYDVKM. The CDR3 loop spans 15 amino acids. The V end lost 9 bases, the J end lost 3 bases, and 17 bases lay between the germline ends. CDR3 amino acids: CASGPGGSYTGELFF. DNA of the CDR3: TGTGCCAGTGGCCCTGGAGGGTCGTACACCGGGGAGCTGTTTTTT. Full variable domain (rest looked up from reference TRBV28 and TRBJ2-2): DVKVTQSSRYLVKRTGEKVFLECVQDMDHENMFWYRQDPGLGLRLIYFSYDVKMKEKGDIPEGYSVSREKKERFSLILESASTNQTSMYLCASGPGGSYTGELFFGEGSRLTVL.